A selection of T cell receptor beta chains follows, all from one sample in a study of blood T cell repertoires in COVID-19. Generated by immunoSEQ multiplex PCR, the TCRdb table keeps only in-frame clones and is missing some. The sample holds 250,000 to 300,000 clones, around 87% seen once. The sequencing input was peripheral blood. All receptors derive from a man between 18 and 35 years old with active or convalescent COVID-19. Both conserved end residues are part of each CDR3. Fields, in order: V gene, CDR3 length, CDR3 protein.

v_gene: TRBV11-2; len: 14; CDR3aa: CASSETGYAYEQYF
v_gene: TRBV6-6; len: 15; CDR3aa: CASSLGSGGGDTQYF
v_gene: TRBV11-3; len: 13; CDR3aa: CASNKQDTGELFF
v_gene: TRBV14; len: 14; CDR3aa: CASSSGTGSYGYTF
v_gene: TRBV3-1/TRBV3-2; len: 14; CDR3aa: CASSLSEGTGELFF
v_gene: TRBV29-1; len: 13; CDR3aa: CSVERRDAGGAFF
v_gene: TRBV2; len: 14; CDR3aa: CASRSGDYNSPLHF
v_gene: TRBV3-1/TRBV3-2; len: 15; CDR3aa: CASSPLGGATDTQYF
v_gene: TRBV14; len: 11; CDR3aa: CASSQAGEQFF
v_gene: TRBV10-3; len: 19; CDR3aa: CATRFRLAGLSSSYNEQFF
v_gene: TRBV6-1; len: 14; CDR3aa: CASSEVGRGYGYTF
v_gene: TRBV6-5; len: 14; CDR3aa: CASSYNTRGETQYF
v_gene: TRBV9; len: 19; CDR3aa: CASSVGPGTRFRGFTEQYF
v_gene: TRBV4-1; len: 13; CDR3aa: CASSAVVNTEAFF
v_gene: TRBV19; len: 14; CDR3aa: CASTYYIGTPEAFF
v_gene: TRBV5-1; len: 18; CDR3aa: CASSLTGWSLPSNSPLHF
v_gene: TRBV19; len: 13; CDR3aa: CASSKTGNTEAFF
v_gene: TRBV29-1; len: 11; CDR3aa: CSVSFLHEQYF
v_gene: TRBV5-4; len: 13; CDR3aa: CASSLGQGLGAFF
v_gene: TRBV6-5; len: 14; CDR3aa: CASSYIGGQETQYF
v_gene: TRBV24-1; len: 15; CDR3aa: CATSDRATGAYEQYF
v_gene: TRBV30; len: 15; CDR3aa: CAWSGREGAYNEQFF
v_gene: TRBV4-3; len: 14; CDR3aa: CASSQESFTGELFF
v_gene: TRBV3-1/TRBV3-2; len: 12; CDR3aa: CASSHLRRRVFF
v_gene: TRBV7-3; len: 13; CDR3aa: CASSSSGTGELFF
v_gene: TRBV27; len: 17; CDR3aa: CASSYQGQGKSHYGYTF
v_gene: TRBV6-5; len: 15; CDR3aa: CASRVTSGSSYEQYF
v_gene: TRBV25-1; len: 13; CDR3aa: CASGGAGSYGYTF
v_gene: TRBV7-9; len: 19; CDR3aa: CASSRNPGQGISPTSEQYF
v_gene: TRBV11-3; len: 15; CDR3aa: CASSPTALDSYEQYF
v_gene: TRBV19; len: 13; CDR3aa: CASRDRGNYGYTF
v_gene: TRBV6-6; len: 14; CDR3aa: CASSYDQQGYEQYF
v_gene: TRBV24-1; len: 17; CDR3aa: CATSDFSGTLGYNEQFF
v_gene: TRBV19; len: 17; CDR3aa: CASTPFLDGSSSGELFF
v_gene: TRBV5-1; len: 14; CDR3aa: CASSLGPRAHEQYF
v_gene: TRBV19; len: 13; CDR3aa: CASSIDPGKTQYF
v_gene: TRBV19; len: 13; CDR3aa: CASSITGGSGYTF
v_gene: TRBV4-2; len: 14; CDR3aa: CASSQLQGGSEQFF
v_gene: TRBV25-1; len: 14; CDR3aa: CASSGTGVPYEQYF
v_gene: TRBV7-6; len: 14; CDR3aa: CASSSRKEPYEQYF
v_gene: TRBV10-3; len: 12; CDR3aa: CAIATGTYEQYF
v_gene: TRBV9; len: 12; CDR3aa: CASSTGIYGYTF
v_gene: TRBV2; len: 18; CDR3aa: CASSGPGGVGSYNSPLHF
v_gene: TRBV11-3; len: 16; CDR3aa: CASSRRTVAFLDTQYF
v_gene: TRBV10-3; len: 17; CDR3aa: CAISEEAGMGWVEKLFF
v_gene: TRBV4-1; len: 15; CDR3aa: CASSPWEGANQPQHF
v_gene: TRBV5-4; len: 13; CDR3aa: CASSAGGQGELFF